This TCR beta chain was recovered during a study of blood T cell repertoires in COVID-19. Study in general: COVID-19 samples collected from the United States, Italy and Spain covered acute and convalescent phases. Nucleic acid was either cDNA or gDNA, and it came from T cells, B-cell-depleted T cells, or PBMCs.

Original processing notes: Reference gene primer amplification gave estimated nucleated cell counts. Data came from immunoSEQ multiplex PCR; TCRdb stores just in-frame clones and leaves some out. V, J and clone size were drawn from that table, and D and trimming were deduced from the DNA. The table lists approximately 270,000 clones, 70% to 90% of them singletons. Germline values: CDR1 DFQATT, CDR2 SNEGSKA (reference sequence). J was trimmed by 3 bases and V by 3 bases; bases with no gene match: 7. The CDR3 extends over 15 amino acids. V and J are TRBV20-1 and TRBJ2-5; 10 nucleotides align to TRBD1. This receptor was identified in a woman between 65 and 79 years old with acute or convalescent COVID-19. Sequenced input: peripheral blood. In DNA, the CDR3 is TGCAGTGCTAGTCTAGCCGGGACAGGGGAAGAGACCCAGTACTTC. Translated, it gives CSASLAGTGEETQYF.